The following is a T cell receptor (beta chain) sequence with its context. Amplified TCR beta CDR3 regions came from RNA transcripts. The HTBI primer set drove a first-round RT-PCR of the TCR CDR3. TCRdb independently ran MiXCR on the multiplex PCR reads; one entry per CDR3 protein. The data hold 500,000 or so distinct CDR3 sequences, with 17% observed a single time. This record belongs to a study of T cells in Graves' hyperthyroidism and ophthalmopathy. Inclusion characteristics of ophthalmopathy patients comprised a Clinical Activity Score of at least 3, a NOSPECS grade of at least 4, and duration under 3 months. The CDR3 runs 15 residues. Germline V CDR1 and CDR2: SGHDN, FVKESK. The V end was cut by 1 base, the J end by 2 bases, with 11 bases between.

The TCR sequence derives from a woman aged 18 to 35 with Graves' ophthalmopathy. Sample: blood. The chain has TRBV14 and TRBJ1-1; D is uncertain. The DNA for the CDR3 is TGTGCCAGCAGCCAAGGGCCCCCAAAAAACACTGAAGCTTTCTTT. Its translation: CASSQGPPKNTEAFF. Complete variable domain (other parts from reference TRBV14 and TRBJ1-1): EAGVTQFPSHSVIEKGQTVTLRCDPISGHDNLYWYRRVMGKEIKFLLHFVKESKQDESGMPNNRFLAERTGGTYSTLKVQPAELEDSGVYFCASSQGPPKNTEAFFGQGTRLTVV.